The 26 T cell receptor beta chains in this list originate from one sample, sequenced in a study of T cell repertoires in cytomegalovirus infection (dated by TCRdb to between 2019 and 2020). These receptors lack a known antigen. Instrument used: Illumina HiSeq 1500. In-frame beta chains were kept once TCRdb had trimmed the public reads at Q25 with fastp and called clones with MiXCR. Each CDR3 protein gets just one entry, which takes the most common genes and DNA from the rows behind it. Across this sample there are about 340,000 distinct CDR3 sequences, with almost 30% seen only once. The top ten clonotypes cover roughly 20% of the sample. The intended sense of this specimen's treatment or condition label: in vitro stimulation with specific CMV peptide epitopes to enrich CMV-specific T cells. The sequences come from cultured PBMCs, collected from culture after CMV antigen stimulation. Source of these receptors: a human donor in good health (CMV status not recorded). Some clones in this sample may be carry-over from other donors' samples.

The chain uses TRBV7-9 and TRBJ1-5; D remains ambiguous. The germline CDR1 and CDR2 sequences are SEHNR and FQNEAQ (reference sequence). There are 15 residues in the CDR3. The V gene lost 5 bases and the J gene lost 4 bases, with 15 bases spanning the gap. This CDR3 reads CASSHSGADNQPQHF. CDR3 DNA: TGTGCCAGCAGCCACTCGGGAGCGGATAATCAGCCCCAGCATTTT.

The chain recombines TRBV7-2 with TRBJ2-3; 12 positions match TRBD2. The junction had 14 bases not matched to a gene; V was cut back by 4 bases and J by 3 bases. The germline gives CDR1 SGHTA, CDR2 FQGNSA. The CDR3 sequence is 19 residues long. This CDR3 reads CASSYRGASGGVKTDTQYF. The CDR3 bases are TGTGCCAGCAGCTATAGGGGCGCTAGCGGGGGGGTGAAAACAGATACGCAGTATTTT.

This clonotype has just a few counts. This rearrangement joins TRBV4-1 to TRBJ2-1; TRBD1 agrees at 7 bases. J was trimmed by 10 bases and V by 3 bases; bases with no gene match: 6. Germline lookup yields CDR1 MGHRA and CDR2 YSYEKL. This CDR3 spans 13 amino acids. Written as DNA, the CDR3 is TGCGCCAGCAGCCACGACAGGGTCACCGAGCAGTTCTTC. It yields the protein CASSHDRVTEQFF.

This clonotype was picked up many times. The rearrangement joins TRBV28 to TRBJ2-3, with a weak D call TRBD1 (5 bases). With 5 bases removed from V and 0 bases from J, the gap between germline ends came to 9 bases. This CDR3 spans 14 amino acids. The V gene's germline CDR1 is MDHEN and CDR2 SYDVKM. The CDR3 is CASSPAGSTDTQYF. CDR3 bases: TGTGCCAGCAGTCCAGCAGGGAGCACAGATACGCAGTATTTT.

The chain carries TRBV25-1 and TRBJ2-1; TRBD2 matches 11 bases. The CDR3 has 16 amino acids. V shed 6 bases and J 3 bases; nucleotides not matched to a gene: 7. Germline V gene data show CDR1 as MGHDK and CDR2 as SYGVNS. The CDR3 DNA reads as TGTGCCAGCAGGGGGACTAGCGGCGACCACTACAATGAGCAGTTCTTC. Translated: CASRGTSGDHYNEQFF.

The rearrangement joins TRBV7-3 to TRBJ2-7; 11 positions match TRBD1. J was trimmed by 5 bases and V by 5 bases; bases with no gene match: 14. The CDR3 spans 17 residues. Germline V gene sequence: CDR1 SGHTA, CDR2 FQGTGA. The CDR3, as DNA: TGTGCCAGCAGCCCGCAGCCCCCCGGGACAGGGGGAGACGAGCAGTACTTC. Its translation: CASSPQPPGTGGDEQYF.

V gene TRBV6-6 combines with J gene TRBJ2-1; 9 bases line up with TRBD1. Trimming removed 6 bases from V and 4 bases from J; junction bases left unmatched: 10. Germline V gene sequence: CDR1 MNHNY, CDR2 SVGAGI (reference sequence). The CDR3 is 16 residues long. The CDR3 nucleotides read TGTGCCAGCAGCCTAACCCCGGGACAGGGATACAATGAGCAGTTCTTC. Its translation is CASSLTPGQGYNEQFF.

The rearrangement uses TRBV5-4 and TRBJ1-4; D may be TRBD1 (6 bases). The CDR3 contains 13 residues. The germline V gene encodes CDR1 SGHNT and CDR2 YYREEE (reference sequence). V lost 4 bases, J lost 5 bases, and 9 bases lay in between. CDR3 sequence reads: CASSLQGNEKLFF. The CDR3 DNA reads TGTGCCAGCAGCCTACAGGGAAATGAAAAACTGTTTTTT.

This rearrangement joins TRBV2 to TRBJ1-6; D unclear. The CDR3 loop spans 14 amino acids. V was shortened by 7 bases and J by 1 base, with 8 bases between the two germline ends. CDR1 is SNHLY, CDR2 FYNNEI, per germline. The CDR3 here is CASIFASYNSPLHF. In DNA form, the CDR3 reads TGTGCCAGCATCTTCGCTTCCTATAATTCACCCCTCCACTTT.

V gene TRBV27 combines with J gene TRBJ1-2; 9 bases are shared with TRBD1. In germline, CDR1 is MNHEY, CDR2 SMNVEV (reference sequence). With 0 bases clipped from V and 8 bases from J, the junction kept 4 bases outside the gene matches. CDR3 length: 14 amino acids. As DNA, the CDR3 is TGTGCCAGCAGTTTATCTTGGACAGGGGAGGGCTACACCTTC. Protein sequence: CASSLSWTGEGYTF.

This clonotype was detected a few times. The chain is built from TRBV7-3 and TRBJ2-7; a possible D gene is TRBD2 (5 bases). The CDR3 consists of 14 residues. CDR1 and CDR2 from the germline V gene are SGHTA and FQGTGA. V was trimmed by 5 bases and J by 3 bases, leaving 14 bases between them. CDR3 amino acids: CASSIPGNDYEQYF. CDR3 nucleotide sequence: TGTGCCAGCAGCATTCCCGGGAATGACTACGAGCAGTACTTC. Drawing the rest from reference TRBV7-3 and TRBJ2-7, the complete variable domain is GAGVSQTPSNKVTEKGKYVELRCDPISGHTALYWYRQSLGQGPEFLIYFQGTGAADDSGLPNDRFFAVRPEGSVSTLKIQRTERGDSAVYLCASSIPGNDYEQYFGPGTRLTVT.

This clonotype was recorded at least ten times. DNA of the CDR3: TGTGCCAGCAGTTTAGGCAGTCCACGGCCCTTGAACACTGAAGCTTTCTTT. Amino acid sequence: CASSLGSPRPLNTEAFF. The chain uses TRBV12-3 or TRBV12-4 and TRBJ1-1; unclear D gene. CDR3 length: 17 residues. Trimming took off 1 base at V and 0 bases at J, with 15 bases between the two ends.

This clonotype has at least ten counts. The chain joins TRBV7-8 to TRBJ2-1; TRBD2 matches at 7 bases. Germline loops: CDR1 SGHVS, CDR2 FQNEAQ. The CDR3 consists of 15 residues. The J segment lost 4 bases and the V segment lost 1 base, leaving 4 bases of the junction unmatched. In DNA form, the CDR3 reads TGTGCCAGCAGCTTAGTCCCTAGCGGATACAATGAGCAGTTCTTC. Its translation: CASSLVPSGYNEQFF.

This clonotype was seen only a few times. This CDR3 reads CASSSTDGGGNEKLFF. Written as DNA, the CDR3 is TGTGCCAGCAGCAGCACAGATGGCGGAGGTAATGAAAAACTGTTTTTT. The rearrangement links TRBV6-6 to TRBJ1-4; D gene ambiguous. CDR3 length: 16 amino acids. From germline, CDR1 is MNHNY and CDR2 SVGAGI (reference sequence). Trimming cost V 6 bases and J 4 bases, with 18 bases left between them.

The chain carries TRBV7-8 and TRBJ2-3; D may match TRBD1 or TRBD2 (7 bases each). Germline V gene lookup returns CDR1 SGHVS and CDR2 FQNEAQ. There are 16 residues in the CDR3. V gave up 0 bases and J gave up 2 bases, with 12 bases separating them. As DNA, the CDR3 is TGTGCCAGCAGCTTAGCGGGGGGGACAGCCACAGATACGCAGTATTTT. This translates into CASSLAGGTATDTQYF.

The chain has TRBV2 and TRBJ1-1; 7 bases map to TRBD1. CDR3 length equals 14 residues. Germline CDR1 SNHLY, CDR2 FYNNEI. Trimming removed 4 bases from V and 4 bases from J; junction bases left unmatched: 6. CDR3 protein: CASSGEGAVTEAFF. DNA of the CDR3: TGTGCCAGCAGTGGTGAGGGGGCCGTCACTGAAGCTTTCTTT.

The V and J genes are TRBV9 and TRBJ1-5; the match to TRBD1 covers 7 bases. The ends lost 3 bases at V and 4 bases at J; junction bases unmatched: 4. CDR1 is SGDLS and CDR2 is YYNGEE in the germline V gene. CDR3 size: 14 residues. CDR3: CASSAGQENQPQHF. The CDR3 DNA sequence: TGTGCCAGCAGCGCAGGACAGGAGAATCAGCCCCAGCATTTT. The entire variable domain, with the rest obtained from reference TRBV9 and TRBJ1-5, is as follows: DSGVTQTPKHLITATGQRVTLRCSPRSGDLSVYWYQQSLDQGLQFLIQYYNGEERAKGNILERFSAQQFPDLHSELNLSSLELGDSALYFCASSAGQENQPQHFGDGTRLSIL.

In its sample, this clonotype was seen a few times. V and J are TRBV6-2 or TRBV6-3 and TRBJ1-2, with D maybe TRBD1 (5 bases). Germline CDR1 and CDR2: MNHEY and SVGEGT. This CDR3 has 13 amino acids. The V end was cut by 2 bases, the J end by 4 bases, with 8 bases between. The CDR3, as DNA: TGTGCCAGCAGTTACCGGGACTTCTATGGCTACACCTTC. It yields the protein CASSYRDFYGYTF.

This clonotype has more than one count but fewer than ten. This chain connects TRBV6-1 to TRBJ1-1, with D possibly matching TRBD1 (5 bases). This CDR3 has 13 residues. Germline values: CDR1 MNHNS, CDR2 SASEGT. V gave up 6 bases and J gave up 1 base, with 9 bases separating them. The CDR3 bases are TGTGCCAGCAGGTTGACAGCGAACACTGAAGCTTTCTTT. Its protein is CASRLTANTEAFF.

This clonotype turned up a few times. The V gene is TRBV24-1, the J gene TRBJ2-1; D is ambiguous. V gave up 3 bases and J gave up 1 base, with 12 bases separating them. Germline V gives CDR1 KGHDR, CDR2 SFDVKD. The CDR3 loop spans 16 amino acids. CDR3 residues: CATSDAPAWSYNEQFF. CDR3 in DNA: TGTGCCACCAGTGATGCCCCCGCGTGGTCCTACAATGAGCAGTTCTTC.

This rearrangement joins TRBV7-6 to TRBJ1-4, with D possibly TRBD1 on 6 matching bases. The ends were cut back, 1 base at V and 3 bases at J, with 12 bases in the middle. Looked up from germline, CDR1 is SGHVS and CDR2 is FNYEAQ. The CDR3 has 16 residues. CDR3 nucleotides: TGTGCCAGCAGCTTAGGGACTGCAGGGGCTAATGAAAAACTGTTTTTT. This gives the protein CASSLGTAGANEKLFF.

This clonotype appeared many times. The genes are TRBV7-2 and TRBJ2-7, with 14 bases aligning to TRBD2. The V and J ends lost 5 bases and 4 bases, in that order; junction bases with no gene match: 7. Germline CDR1 SGHTA, CDR2 FQGNSA. This CDR3 region has 16 residues. CDR3 nucleotides: TGTGCCAGCAGCCCGGGACTAGCGGGAGTTAGGTACGAGCAGTACTTC. It translates to CASSPGLAGVRYEQYF.

The rearrangement joins TRBV7-2 to TRBJ2-5; possible D gene TRBD2, 6 bases. V was cut by 5 bases and J by 1 base, with 14 bases left in between. This CDR3 has 15 amino acids. The germline gives CDR1 SGHTA, CDR2 FQGNSA. The CDR3 spells CASSPNSGFQETQYF. CDR3 sequence (DNA): TGTGCCAGCAGCCCTAATAGCGGATTCCAAGAGACCCAGTACTTC.

A note on this clonotype: The junction differs from germline at one of its ends, possibly a read error. The gene calls are TRBV5-1 and TRBJ2-2; D possibly corresponds to TRBD1 (5 bases). CDR3 length equals 15 residues. Germline CDR1 SGHRS, CDR2 YFSETQ. The CDR3 is CASSLDGTDTVELFF. The CDR3 bases are TGCGCCAGCAGCTTGGATGGAACGGACACCGTGGAGCTGTTTTTT.

The V call is TRBV18, the J call TRBJ1-2, with 7 bases lining up with TRBD1. The CDR3 sequence is 17 residues long. The V gene's germline CDR1 is KGHSH and CDR2 LQKENI. V shed 2 bases, J shed 6 bases, and the junction held 15 bases outside the gene matches. The CDR3 bases are TGTGCCAGCTCACCAAGGTTCGACAGGGTGTATTTGGATGGCTACACCTTC. As protein: CASSPRFDRVYLDGYTF.

This clonotype was seen a handful of times. V usage is TRBV6-6 and J usage is TRBJ2-5, with D tentatively TRBD1 or TRBD2 (5 bases each). V was cut by 5 bases and J by 1 base, with 11 bases left in between. This CDR3 spans 14 amino acids. CDR1 is MNHNY, CDR2 SVGAGI, per germline (reference sequence). The CDR3 DNA reads TGTGCCAGCAGTGCCGGGGCAGGCCAAGAGACCCAGTACTTC. It is translated as CASSAGAGQETQYF.